The 5 T cell receptor beta chains in this list originate from one sample, sequenced in a study of identical twins. TCRdb ran MiXCR on the 5' RACE reads and lists one entry per CDR3 protein. The sample lists 300,000 to 400,000 distinct CDR3 sequences, around 9% occurring once. The material sequenced was naive T cells sorted from blood. The receptors shown here come from a woman between 45 and 60 years old in good health.

In its sample, this clonotype was seen many times. The chain combines TRBV10-3 with TRBJ2-1, with D hard to call. The V gene lost 6 bases and the J gene lost 0 bases, with 6 bases spanning the gap. The CDR3 has 13 residues. CDR1 is ENHRY and CDR2 is SYGVKD in the germline V gene. In DNA, the CDR3 is TGTGCCATCAGAAGGACCTCCTACAATGAGCAGTTCTTC. Residues: CAIRRTSYNEQFF.

This clonotype is labeled medium-sized. The chain joins TRBV3-1 to TRBJ2-1, with a weak D call TRBD2 (6 bases). The CDR3 has 15 residues. CDR1 LGHDT and CDR2 YNNKEL come from the germline V gene (reference sequence). The V and J ends lost 0 bases and 13 bases respectively, with 19 bases between them. CDR3 sequence reads: CASSQDLWRGVGQFF. The CDR3, as DNA: TGTGCCAGCAGCCAAGATTTGTGGCGGGGCGTTGGACAGTTCTTC.

In this sample, this clonotype turned up a few times. V and J are TRBV21-1 and TRBJ2-1; the DNA was not used to check the table's D call, TRBD2. TRBV21-1 is listed as a pseudogene. The CDR3 consists of 17 residues. CDR3 nucleotide sequence: TGTGCCAGCAGCAAAGGGTCGGGGCGGGAGGGAAGGAATGAGCAGTTCTTC. Encoded protein: CASSKGSGREGRNEQFF.

This clonotype has ten or more counts. The chain has TRBV7-8 and TRBJ2-1; D unclear. This CDR3 has 16 residues. Trimming cost V 5 bases and J 2 bases, with 16 bases left between them. Germline lookup yields CDR1 SGHVS and CDR2 FQNEAQ. The CDR3 loop reads CASSPARRRTYNEQFF. The CDR3 DNA reads as TGTGCCAGCAGCCCCGCCAGGCGGAGAACCTACAATGAGCAGTTCTTC.

This clonotype came up many times. This chain joins TRBV5-1 and TRBJ2-2; a possible D gene is TRBD2 (5 bases). Germline V gives CDR1 SGHRS, CDR2 YFSETQ. The CDR3 sequence is 16 residues long. V was clipped by 3 bases and J by 5 bases, with 17 bases between them. The CDR3 DNA reads as TGCGCCAGCAGCTCCCCCCCAGCGAGGGATACCGGGGAGCTGTTTTTT. This encodes CASSSPPARDTGELFF.